The 21 T cell receptor beta chains listed next were all sequenced from one sample in a study of blood T cells in healthy people across ages. Combining a sample-barcoded 5' primer with a J-beta primer mix, a second PCR ran for 7 to 11 cycles. Using its own MiXCR run on the 5' RACE reads, TCRdb lists one record per CDR3 protein. The sample carries about 2 million distinct CDR3 sequences, 49% recorded once. Input material: blood. These receptors all stem from a woman between 40 and 55 years old in good health.

V and J are TRBV15 and TRBJ2-7; no reliable D call. There are 12 residues in the CDR3. Germline V CDR1 and CDR2: LNHNV, YYDKDF (reference sequence). The germline V and J ends were trimmed by 1 base and 4 bases, with 5 bases remaining between them. The CDR3 here is CATSRGGYEQYF. As DNA, the CDR3 is TGTGCCACCAGCAGAGGTGGATACGAGCAGTACTTC. Full variable domain (outside the CDR3, taken from reference TRBV15 and TRBJ2-7): DAMVIQNPRYQVTQFGKPVTLSCSQTLNHNVMYWYQQKSSQAPKLLFHYYDKDFNNEADTPDNFQSRRPNTSFCFLDIRSPGLGDTAMYLCATSRGGYEQYFGPGTRLTVT.

The rearrangement joins TRBV20-1 to TRBJ2-3; D remains unclear. Germline loops: CDR1 DFQATT, CDR2 SNEGSKA (reference sequence). The CDR3 runs 13 residues. V was cut by 5 bases and J by 4 bases, with 13 bases left in between. This CDR3 is CSAAPLVADTQYF. CDR3 nucleotide sequence: TGCAGTGCTGCGCCCCTTGTTGCAGATACGCAGTATTTT.

The chain carries TRBV6-6 and TRBJ2-1; 7 bases fit TRBD2. J gave up 4 bases and V 0 bases, and 6 bases lay outside the gene matches. The germline V gene has CDR1 MNHNY and CDR2 SVGAGI (reference sequence). The CDR3 is 16 residues long. The CDR3 DNA sequence: TGTGCCAGCAGTTACTCTGGGGCGGGGGAATACAATGAGCAGTTCTTC. Translation gives CASSYSGAGEYNEQFF.

The gene calls are TRBV24-1 and TRBJ2-5, with D maybe TRBD2 (7 bases). The CDR3 has 15 residues. CDR1 and CDR2 from the germline V gene are KGHDR and SFDVKD. V was cut by 2 bases and J by 2 bases, with 11 bases left in between. In DNA form, the CDR3 reads TGTGCCACCAGTGATTGGGGGAGGGGGCAAGAGACCCAGTACTTC. Amino acids: CATSDWGRGQETQYF.

The chain is built from TRBV21-1 and TRBJ1-2. TRBV21-1 is an annotated pseudogene. This CDR3 has 16 residues. The CDR3 nucleotides read TGTGCCAGCAGCAGTGGGTTGGGGTTTCAGGACTATGGCTACACCTTC. It yields the protein CASSSGLGFQDYGYTF.

The rearrangement joins TRBV29-1 to TRBJ1-2; D uncertain. Trimming stripped 6 bases from V and 4 bases from J, with 15 bases between. CDR1 and CDR2 (germline): SQVTM, ANQGSEA. This CDR3 comprises 13 residues. In DNA form, the CDR3 reads TGCAGCGTGGCCAGGTGGGAGGGCTATGGCTACACCTTC. Translation gives CSVARWEGYGYTF.

The chain's CDR3 is CASSLRTEASNEQFF. The CDR3 nucleotides read TGTGCCAGCAGCTTAAGGACAGAGGCCTCCAATGAGCAGTTCTTC. V usage is TRBV7-9 and J usage is TRBJ2-1, with D possibly being TRBD1 (6 bases). Germline CDR1 is SEHNR and CDR2 is FQNEAQ (reference sequence). The V end lost 2 bases, the J end lost 6 bases, and 14 bases lay between the germline ends. There are 15 residues in the CDR3.

This chain connects TRBV12-3 or TRBV12-4 to TRBJ1-1, with TRBD1 as a possible D gene (5 bases). There are 15 residues in the CDR3. Between the trimmed V and J ends, which lost 4 bases and 1 base, there was a span of 13 bases. CDR3 nucleotide sequence: TGTGCCAGCAGTTCCCAGGGTGGGGGGAACACTGAAGCTTTCTTT. Translation gives CASSSQGGGNTEAFF.

The V call is TRBV28, the J call TRBJ2-3; 7 nucleotides agree with TRBD2. CDR3 length: 16 residues. With V trimmed by 6 bases and J by 2 bases, 11 bases remained unmatched. In germline, CDR1 is MDHEN, CDR2 SYDVKM. The CDR3 protein is CASRPPLAEVTDTQYF. Written as DNA, the CDR3 is TGTGCCAGCAGACCACCTCTAGCGGAGGTCACAGATACGCAGTATTTT.

The rearrangement uses TRBV12-3 or TRBV12-4 and TRBJ2-5; D is unresolved. Trimming cost V 7 bases and J 5 bases, with 20 bases left between them. CDR3 length: 15 residues. CDR3: CASTNLGRAGETQYF. The CDR3 region has the DNA TGTGCCAGCACCAATTTGGGTAGGGCCGGTGAGACCCAGTACTTC.

This clonotype was detected a few times. The genes are TRBV21-1 and TRBJ2-1; the table's D call of TRBD2 was not tested on the DNA. TRBV21-1 is an annotated pseudogene. This CDR3 spans 16 amino acids. The CDR3 bases are TGTGCCAGCAGCGACCGAGCGGAAGGGGCCTACAATGAGCAGTTCTTC. Protein product: CASSDRAEGAYNEQFF.

The rearrangement joins TRBV2 to TRBJ1-2, with a weak D call TRBD1 (6 bases). The CDR3 has 13 residues. Germline V lookup: CDR1 SNHLY, CDR2 FYNNEI. The V end lost 6 bases, the J end lost 6 bases, and 14 bases lay between the germline ends. The CDR3 loop reads CASSALQGHGYTF. The CDR3 nucleotides are TGTGCCAGCAGCGCCCTACAGGGTCATGGCTACACCTTC.

There are a few counts of this clonotype. V and J are TRBV6-2 or TRBV6-3 and TRBJ2-4; 12 bases line up with TRBD1. The CDR3 spans 19 residues. Germline lookup yields CDR1 MNHEY and CDR2 SVGEGT. The trim removed 4 bases at V and 7 bases at J, leaving 17 bases unmatched. The CDR3 here is CASSSGLPGQGARTNIQYF. DNA of the CDR3: TGTGCCAGCAGTTCAGGACTCCCGGGACAGGGGGCGCGGACTAACATTCAGTACTTC.

The chain has TRBV6-6 and TRBJ2-4; weak D call: TRBD1 (6 bases). The CDR3 contains 15 residues. The germline V gene has CDR1 MNHNY and CDR2 SVGAGI (reference sequence). Trimming left V 5 bases short and J 13 bases short, with 24 bases between. The CDR3 spells CASSPTSLDREEQYF. The CDR3 DNA follows: TGTGCCAGCAGTCCCACCTCTTTGGACAGAGAGGAGCAGTACTTC.

The J gene is TRBJ1-5, the V gene TRBV27; perhaps TRBD1 as D (6 bases). Per the germline V gene, CDR1 is MNHEY and CDR2 is SMNVEV (reference sequence). V lost 6 bases, J lost 4 bases, and 19 bases lay in between. This CDR3 is built from 16 residues. The chain's CDR3 is CASRPLGGAVNQPQHF. The DNA for the CDR3 is TGTGCCAGCAGACCATTGGGGGGGGCGGTGAATCAGCCCCAGCATTTT.

This chain uses TRBV20-1 with TRBJ2-3, with D possibly being TRBD2 (6 bases). CDR3 length: 15 amino acids. Trimming removed 1 base at V and 0 bases at J, with 11 bases between. The germline gives CDR1 DFQATT, CDR2 SNEGSKA (reference sequence). The CDR3: CSARVRETSTDTQYF. CDR3 coding DNA: TGCAGTGCTAGAGTTCGGGAGACGAGCACAGATACGCAGTATTTT.

This chain connects TRBV5-1 to TRBJ2-7; D unclear. The DNA end favors TRBJ2-5, so the J call may be wrong. This CDR3 region has 13 residues. CDR1 is SGHRS and CDR2 is YFSETQ in the germline V gene. The CDR3 bases are TGCGCCAGCAGCCGCGACCCTGGGGAGACCCAGTACTTC. Protein sequence: CASSRDPGETQYF.

The V call is TRBV6-5, the J call TRBJ2-3, with TRBD2 matching 9 bases. V lost 6 bases and J lost 4; bases outside the gene matches: 11. From germline, CDR1 is MNHEY and CDR2 SVGAGI. There are 16 residues in the CDR3. CDR3 sequence reads: CASRTRWRGGPDTQYF. The DNA of the CDR3 is TGTGCCAGCAGGACCCGATGGCGGGGGGGCCCAGATACGCAGTATTTT.

This clonotype was seen repeatedly, ten times or more. The V and J genes are TRBV4-1 and TRBJ1-5; D not resolved. From germline, CDR1 is MGHRA and CDR2 YSYEKL. Trimming removed 0 bases at V and 5 bases at J, with 11 bases between. CDR3 length equals 15 residues. The CDR3 DNA reads TGCGCCAGCAGCCAAGATCAAATGGAGGATCAGCCCCAGCATTTT. Amino acids: CASSQDQMEDQPQHF.

The chain uses TRBV12-3 or TRBV12-4 and TRBJ1-3, with a possible D match to TRBD1 (5 bases). The CDR3 is 14 amino acids. Deletions cut 4 bases from V and 1 base from J, with 8 bases between. The CDR3 reads CASSSRVSGNTIYF. The DNA for the CDR3 is TGTGCCAGCAGTTCCAGGGTGTCTGGAAACACCATATATTTT.

The chain uses TRBV28 and TRBJ2-3; D may be TRBD1 (5 bases). CDR1 is MDHEN and CDR2 is SYDVKM in the germline V gene. CDR3 length: 14 amino acids. Trimming took off 2 bases at V and 4 bases at J, with 10 bases between the two ends. CDR3 nucleotides: TGTGCCAGCAGTTTAGGCGTCAGGGCAGATACGCAGTATTTT. This encodes CASSLGVRADTQYF.